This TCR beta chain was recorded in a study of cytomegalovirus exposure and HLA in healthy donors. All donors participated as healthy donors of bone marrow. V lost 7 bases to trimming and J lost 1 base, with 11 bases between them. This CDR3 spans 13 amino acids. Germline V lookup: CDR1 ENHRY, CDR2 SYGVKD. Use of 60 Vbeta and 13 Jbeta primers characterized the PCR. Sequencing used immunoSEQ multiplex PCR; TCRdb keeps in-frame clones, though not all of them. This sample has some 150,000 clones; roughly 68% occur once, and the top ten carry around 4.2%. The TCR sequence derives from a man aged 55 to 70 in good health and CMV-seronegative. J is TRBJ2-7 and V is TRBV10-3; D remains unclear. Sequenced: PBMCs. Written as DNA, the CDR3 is TGTGCCATCAATTCCGAGGATTCCTACGAGCAGTACTTC. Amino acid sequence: CAINSEDSYEQYF.